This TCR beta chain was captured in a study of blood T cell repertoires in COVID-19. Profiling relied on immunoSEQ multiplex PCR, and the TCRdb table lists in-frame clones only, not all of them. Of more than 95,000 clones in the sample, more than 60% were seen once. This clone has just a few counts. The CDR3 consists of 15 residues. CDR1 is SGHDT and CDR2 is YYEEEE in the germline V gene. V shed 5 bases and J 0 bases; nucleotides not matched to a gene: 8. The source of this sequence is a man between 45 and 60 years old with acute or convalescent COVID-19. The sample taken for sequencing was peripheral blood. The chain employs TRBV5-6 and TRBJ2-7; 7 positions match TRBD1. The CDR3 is CASSTPGGSSYEQYF. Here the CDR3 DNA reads TGTGCCAGCAGTACCCCAGGGGGTAGCTCCTACGAGCAGTACTTC.